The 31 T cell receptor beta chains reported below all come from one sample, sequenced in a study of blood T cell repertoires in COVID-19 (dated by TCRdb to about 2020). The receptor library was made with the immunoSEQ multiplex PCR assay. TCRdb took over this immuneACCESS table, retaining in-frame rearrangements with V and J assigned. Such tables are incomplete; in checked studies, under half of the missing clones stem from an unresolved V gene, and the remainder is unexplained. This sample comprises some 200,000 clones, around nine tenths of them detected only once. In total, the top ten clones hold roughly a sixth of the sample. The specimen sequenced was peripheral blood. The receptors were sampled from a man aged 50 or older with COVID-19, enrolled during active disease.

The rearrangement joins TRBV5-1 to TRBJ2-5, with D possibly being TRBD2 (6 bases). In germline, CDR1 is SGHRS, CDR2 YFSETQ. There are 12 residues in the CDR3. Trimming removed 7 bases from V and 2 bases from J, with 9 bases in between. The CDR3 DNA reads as TGCGCCAGCTCCCGGGAGCAAGAGACCCAGTACTTC. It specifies CASSREQETQYF.

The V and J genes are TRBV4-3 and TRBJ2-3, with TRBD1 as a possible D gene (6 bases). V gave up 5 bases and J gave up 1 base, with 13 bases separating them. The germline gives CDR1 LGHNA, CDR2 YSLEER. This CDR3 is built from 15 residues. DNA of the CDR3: TGCGCCAGCAGCACAGGGCTTAGCGGCACAGATACGCAGTATTTT. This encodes CASSTGLSGTDTQYF.

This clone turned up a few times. The CDR3: CSVAGGPYEQYF. CDR3 nucleotide sequence: TGCAGCGTTGCAGGGGGTCCCTACGAGCAGTACTTC. The gene calls are TRBV29-1 and TRBJ2-7; TRBD1 matches at 7 bases. CDR1 and CDR2 (germline): SQVTM, ANQGSEA. The CDR3 runs 12 residues. After removal of 4 bases from V and 2 bases from J, the junction contained 2 bases not matched to a gene.

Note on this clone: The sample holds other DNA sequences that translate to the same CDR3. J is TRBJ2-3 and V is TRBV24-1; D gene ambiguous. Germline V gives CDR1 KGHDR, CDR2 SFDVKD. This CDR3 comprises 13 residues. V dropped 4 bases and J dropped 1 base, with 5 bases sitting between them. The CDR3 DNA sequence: TGTGCCACCAGTGAAGGAGGCACAGATACGCAGTATTTT. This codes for CATSEGGTDTQYF.

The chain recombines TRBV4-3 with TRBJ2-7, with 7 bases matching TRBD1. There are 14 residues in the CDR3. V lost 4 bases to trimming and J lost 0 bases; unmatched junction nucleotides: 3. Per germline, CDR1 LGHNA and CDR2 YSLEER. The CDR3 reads CASSLDRASYEQYF. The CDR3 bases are TGCGCCAGCAGCCTAGACAGGGCCTCCTACGAGCAGTACTTC.

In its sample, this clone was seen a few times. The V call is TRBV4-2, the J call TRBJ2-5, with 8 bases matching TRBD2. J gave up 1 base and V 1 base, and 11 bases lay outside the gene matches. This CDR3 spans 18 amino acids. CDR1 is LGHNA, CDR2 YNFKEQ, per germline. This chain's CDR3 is CASSQGGGAGGLQETQYF. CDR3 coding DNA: TGTGCCAGCAGCCAAGGTGGAGGGGCGGGGGGCCTCCAAGAGACCCAGTACTTC.

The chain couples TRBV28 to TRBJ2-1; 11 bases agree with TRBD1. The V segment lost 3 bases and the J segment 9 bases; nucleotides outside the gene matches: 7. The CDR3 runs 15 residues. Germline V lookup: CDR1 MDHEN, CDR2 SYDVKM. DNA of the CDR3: TGTGCCAGCAGTTTTGGACAGGGGGCTTCTCGTGAGCAGTTCTTC. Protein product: CASSFGQGASREQFF.

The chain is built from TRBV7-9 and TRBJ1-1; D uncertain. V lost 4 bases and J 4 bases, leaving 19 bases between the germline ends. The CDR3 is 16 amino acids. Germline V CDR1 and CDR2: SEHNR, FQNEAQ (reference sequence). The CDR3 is CASSYGPAEGGTEAFF. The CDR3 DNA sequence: TGTGCCAGCAGCTACGGCCCTGCGGAGGGTGGCACTGAAGCTTTCTTT.

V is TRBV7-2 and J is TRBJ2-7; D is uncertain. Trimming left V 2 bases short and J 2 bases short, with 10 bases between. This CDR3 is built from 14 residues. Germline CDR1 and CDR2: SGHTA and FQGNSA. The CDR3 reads CASSLLGLTYEQYF. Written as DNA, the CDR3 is TGTGCCAGCAGCTTACTTGGCCTTACCTACGAGCAGTACTTC.

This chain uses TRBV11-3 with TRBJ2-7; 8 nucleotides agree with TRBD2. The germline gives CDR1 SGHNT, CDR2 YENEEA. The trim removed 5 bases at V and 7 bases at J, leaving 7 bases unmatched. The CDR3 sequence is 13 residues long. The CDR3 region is CASSEHAGGEQYF. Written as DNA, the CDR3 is TGTGCCAGCAGCGAACACGCGGGGGGTGAGCAGTACTTC.

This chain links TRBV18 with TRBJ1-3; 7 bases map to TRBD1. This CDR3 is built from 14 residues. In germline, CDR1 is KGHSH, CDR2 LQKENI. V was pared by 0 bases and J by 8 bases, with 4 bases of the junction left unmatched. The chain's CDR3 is CASSPPGQSHTIYF. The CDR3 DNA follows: TGTGCCAGCTCACCACCGGGACAGTCTCACACCATATATTTT. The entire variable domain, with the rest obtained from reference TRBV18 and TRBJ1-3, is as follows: NAGVMQNPRHLVRRRGQEARLRCSPMKGHSHVYWYRQLPEEGLKFMVYLQKENIIDESGMPKERFSAEFPKEGPSILRIQQVVRGDSAAYFCASSPPGQSHTIYFGEGSWLTVV.

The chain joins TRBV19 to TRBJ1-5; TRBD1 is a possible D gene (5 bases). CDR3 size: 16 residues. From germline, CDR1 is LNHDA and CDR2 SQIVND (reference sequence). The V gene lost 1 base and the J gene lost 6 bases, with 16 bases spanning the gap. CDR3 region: CASSIAGRDSIQPQHF. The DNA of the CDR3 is TGTGCCAGTAGTATAGCGGGCAGGGATTCAATTCAGCCCCAGCATTTT.

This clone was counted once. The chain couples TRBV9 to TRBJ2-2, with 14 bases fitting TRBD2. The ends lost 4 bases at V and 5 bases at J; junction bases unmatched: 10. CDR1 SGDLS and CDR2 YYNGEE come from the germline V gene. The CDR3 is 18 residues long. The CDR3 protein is CASSPTSGRALVTGELFF. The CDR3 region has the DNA TGTGCCAGCAGCCCGACTAGCGGGAGGGCCCTCGTGACCGGGGAGCTGTTTTTT.

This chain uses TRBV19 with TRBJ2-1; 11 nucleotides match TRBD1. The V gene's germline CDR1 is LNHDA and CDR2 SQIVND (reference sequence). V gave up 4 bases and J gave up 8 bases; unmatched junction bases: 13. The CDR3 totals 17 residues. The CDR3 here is CASSSIGTGGFFDEQFF. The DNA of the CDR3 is TGTGCCAGTAGTAGCATCGGGACAGGGGGTTTTTTCGATGAGCAGTTCTTC.

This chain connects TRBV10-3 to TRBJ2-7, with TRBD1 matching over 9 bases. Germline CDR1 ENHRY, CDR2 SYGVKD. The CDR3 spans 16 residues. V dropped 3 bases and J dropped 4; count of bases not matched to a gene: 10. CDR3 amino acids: CAISDLDRGEKYEQYF. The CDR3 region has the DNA TGTGCCATCAGTGACCTCGACAGGGGGGAGAAGTACGAGCAGTACTTC.

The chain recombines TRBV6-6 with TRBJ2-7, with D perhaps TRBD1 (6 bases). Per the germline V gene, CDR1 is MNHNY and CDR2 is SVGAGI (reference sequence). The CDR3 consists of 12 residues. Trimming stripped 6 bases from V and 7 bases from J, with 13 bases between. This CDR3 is CASSRTDQEQYF. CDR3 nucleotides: TGTGCCAGCAGCCGGACAGACCAAGAGCAGTACTTC.

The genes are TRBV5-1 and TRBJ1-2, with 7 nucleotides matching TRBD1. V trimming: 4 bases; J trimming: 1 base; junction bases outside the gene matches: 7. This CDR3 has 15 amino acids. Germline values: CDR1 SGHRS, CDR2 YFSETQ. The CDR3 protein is CASSPRDSYNYGYTF. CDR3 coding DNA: TGCGCCAGCAGCCCCCGGGACAGCTATAACTATGGCTACACCTTC.

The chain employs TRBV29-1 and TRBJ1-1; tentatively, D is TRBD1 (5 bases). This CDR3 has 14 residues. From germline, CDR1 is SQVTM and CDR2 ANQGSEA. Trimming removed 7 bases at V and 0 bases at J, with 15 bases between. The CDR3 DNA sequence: TGCAGCGCTTACGGGGGGGGAATGAACACTGAAGCTTTCTTT. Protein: CSAYGGGMNTEAFF. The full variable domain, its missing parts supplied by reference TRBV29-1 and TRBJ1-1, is SAVISQKPSRDICQRGTSLTIQCQVDSQVTMMFWYRQQPGQSLTLIATANQGSEATYESGFVIDKFPISRPNLTFSTLTVSNMSPEDSSIYLCSAYGGGMNTEAFFGQGTRLTVV.

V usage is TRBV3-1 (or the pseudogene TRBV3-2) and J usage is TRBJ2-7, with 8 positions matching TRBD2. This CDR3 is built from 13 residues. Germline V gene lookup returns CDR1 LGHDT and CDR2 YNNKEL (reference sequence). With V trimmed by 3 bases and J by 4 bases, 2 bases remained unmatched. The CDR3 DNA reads TGTGCCAGCAGCCACGGCGGGGGGTACGAGCAGTACTTC. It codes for CASSHGGGYEQYF.

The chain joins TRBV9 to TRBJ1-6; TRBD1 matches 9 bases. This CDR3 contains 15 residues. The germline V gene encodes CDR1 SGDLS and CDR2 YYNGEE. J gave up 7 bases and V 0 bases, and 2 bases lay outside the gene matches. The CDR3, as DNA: TGTGCCAGCAGCGTAGTTGGGACAGGGAATTCACCCCTCCACTTT. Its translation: CASSVVGTGNSPLHF.

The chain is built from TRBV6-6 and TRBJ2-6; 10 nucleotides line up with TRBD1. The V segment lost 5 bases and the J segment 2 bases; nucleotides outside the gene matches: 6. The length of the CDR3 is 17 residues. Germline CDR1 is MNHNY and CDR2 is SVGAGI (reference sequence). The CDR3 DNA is TGTGCCAGCAGTCGACAGGGGGCTTCGGCTGGGGCCAACGTCCTGACTTTC. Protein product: CASSRQGASAGANVLTF.

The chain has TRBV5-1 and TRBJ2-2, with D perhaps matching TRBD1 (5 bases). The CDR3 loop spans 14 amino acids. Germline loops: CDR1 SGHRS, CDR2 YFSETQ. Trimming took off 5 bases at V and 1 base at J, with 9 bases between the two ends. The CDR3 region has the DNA TGCGCCAGCAGACAGGTCGGGAACACCGGGGAGCTGTTTTTT. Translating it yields CASRQVGNTGELFF.

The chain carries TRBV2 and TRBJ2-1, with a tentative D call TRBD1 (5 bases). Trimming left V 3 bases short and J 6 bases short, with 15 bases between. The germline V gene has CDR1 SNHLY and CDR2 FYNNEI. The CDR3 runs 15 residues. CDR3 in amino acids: CASSDRQGMVNEQFF. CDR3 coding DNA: TGTGCCAGCAGTGACCGGCAGGGAATGGTCAATGAGCAGTTCTTC.

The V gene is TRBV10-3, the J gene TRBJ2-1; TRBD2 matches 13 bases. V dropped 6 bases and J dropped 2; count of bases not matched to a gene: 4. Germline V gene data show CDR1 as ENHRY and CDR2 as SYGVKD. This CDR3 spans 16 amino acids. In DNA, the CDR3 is TGTGCCATCAGGGGGACTAGCGGGAATACCTACAATGAGCAGTTCTTC. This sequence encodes CAIRGTSGNTYNEQFF.

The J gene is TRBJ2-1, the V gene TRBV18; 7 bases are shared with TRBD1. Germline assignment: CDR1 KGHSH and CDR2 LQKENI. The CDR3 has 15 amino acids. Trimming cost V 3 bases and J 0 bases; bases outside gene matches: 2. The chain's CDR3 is CASSPRDSSYNEQFF. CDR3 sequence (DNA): TGTGCCAGCTCACCTCGGGACAGCTCCTACAATGAGCAGTTCTTC.

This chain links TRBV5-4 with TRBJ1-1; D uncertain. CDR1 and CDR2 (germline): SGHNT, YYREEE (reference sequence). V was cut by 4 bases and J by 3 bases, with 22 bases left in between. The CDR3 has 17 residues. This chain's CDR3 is CASSKQVYTLADTEAFF. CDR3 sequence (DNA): TGTGCCAGCAGCAAACAAGTATACACCTTAGCAGACACTGAAGCTTTCTTT. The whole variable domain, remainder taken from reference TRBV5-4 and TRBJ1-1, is ETGVTQSPTHLIKTRGQQVTLRCSSQSGHNTVSWYQQALGQGPQFIFQYYREEENGRGNFPPRFSGLQFPNYSSELNVNALELDDSALYLCASSKQVYTLADTEAFFGQGTRLTVV.

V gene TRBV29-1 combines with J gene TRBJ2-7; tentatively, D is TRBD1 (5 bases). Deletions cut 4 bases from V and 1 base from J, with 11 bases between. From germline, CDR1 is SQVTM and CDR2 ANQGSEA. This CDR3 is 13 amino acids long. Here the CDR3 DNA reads TGCAGCGTTGCCCCCCCAGGGTCCTACGAGCAGTACTTC. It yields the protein CSVAPPGSYEQYF.

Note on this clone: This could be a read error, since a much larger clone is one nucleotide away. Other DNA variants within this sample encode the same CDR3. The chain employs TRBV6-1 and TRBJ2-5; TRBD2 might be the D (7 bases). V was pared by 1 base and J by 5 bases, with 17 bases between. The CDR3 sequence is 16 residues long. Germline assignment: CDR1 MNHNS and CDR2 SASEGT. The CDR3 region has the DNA TGTGCCAGCAGTGAAGGGGGGAGGGGGGCGGGGGAGACCCAGTACTTC. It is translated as CASSEGGRGAGETQYF.

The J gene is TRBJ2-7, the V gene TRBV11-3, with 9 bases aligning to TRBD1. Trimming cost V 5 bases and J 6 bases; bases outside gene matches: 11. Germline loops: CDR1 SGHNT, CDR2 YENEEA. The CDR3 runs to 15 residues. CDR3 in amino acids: CASSPRDRAKGEQYF. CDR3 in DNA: TGTGCCAGCAGCCCTAGGGACAGGGCCAAGGGCGAGCAGTACTTC.

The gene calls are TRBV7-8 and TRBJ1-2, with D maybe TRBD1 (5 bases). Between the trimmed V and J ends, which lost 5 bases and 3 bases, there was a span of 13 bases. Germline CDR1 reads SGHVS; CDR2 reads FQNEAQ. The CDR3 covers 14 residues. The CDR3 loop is CASSHSRGDYGYTF. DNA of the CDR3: TGTGCCAGCAGCCATTCCCGGGGGGACTATGGCTACACCTTC.

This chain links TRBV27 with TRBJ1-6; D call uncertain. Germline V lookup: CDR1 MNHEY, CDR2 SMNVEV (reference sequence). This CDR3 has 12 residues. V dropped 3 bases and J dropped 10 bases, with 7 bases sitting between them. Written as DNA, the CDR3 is TGTGCCAGCAGTTTCCCGTCCTCACCCCTCCACTTT. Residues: CASSFPSSPLHF.